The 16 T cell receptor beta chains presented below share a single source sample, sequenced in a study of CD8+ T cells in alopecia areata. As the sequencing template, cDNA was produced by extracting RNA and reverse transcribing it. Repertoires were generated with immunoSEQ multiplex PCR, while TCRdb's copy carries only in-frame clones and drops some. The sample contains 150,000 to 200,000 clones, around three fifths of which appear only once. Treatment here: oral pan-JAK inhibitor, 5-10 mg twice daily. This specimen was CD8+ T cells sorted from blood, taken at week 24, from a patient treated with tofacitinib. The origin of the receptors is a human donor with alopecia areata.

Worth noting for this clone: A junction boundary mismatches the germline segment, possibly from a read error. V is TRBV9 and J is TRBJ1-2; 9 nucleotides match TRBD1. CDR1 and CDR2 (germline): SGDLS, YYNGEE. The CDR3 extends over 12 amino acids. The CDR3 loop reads CASSVLGRDRVF. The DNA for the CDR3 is TGTGCCAGCAGCGTACTTGGCCGGGACAGGGTCTTC.

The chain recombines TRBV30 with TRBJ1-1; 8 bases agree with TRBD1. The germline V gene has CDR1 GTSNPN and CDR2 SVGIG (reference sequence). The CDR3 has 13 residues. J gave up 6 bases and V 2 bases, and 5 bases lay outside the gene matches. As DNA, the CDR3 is TGTGCCTGGAGTACTACAGGGGGTGCTGAAGCTTTCTTT. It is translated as CAWSTTGGAEAFF.

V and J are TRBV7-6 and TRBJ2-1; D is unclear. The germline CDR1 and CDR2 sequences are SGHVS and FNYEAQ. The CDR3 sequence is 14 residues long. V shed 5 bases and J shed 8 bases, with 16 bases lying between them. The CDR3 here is CASSNRPQLHEQFF. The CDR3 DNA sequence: TGTGCCAGCAGCAACCGACCCCAGCTCCATGAGCAGTTCTTC.

The CDR3 loop reads CASSSGTGGSQPQHF. The DNA of the CDR3 is TGTGCCAGCAGTAGCGGGACAGGGGGCAGTCAGCCCCAGCATTTT. This chain uses TRBV27 with TRBJ1-5; TRBD1 matches at 12 bases. The V gene's germline CDR1 is MNHEY and CDR2 SMNVEV (reference sequence). The V gene end was trimmed by 5 bases and the J gene end by 6 bases; junction bases not matched to a gene: 5. This CDR3 spans 15 amino acids.

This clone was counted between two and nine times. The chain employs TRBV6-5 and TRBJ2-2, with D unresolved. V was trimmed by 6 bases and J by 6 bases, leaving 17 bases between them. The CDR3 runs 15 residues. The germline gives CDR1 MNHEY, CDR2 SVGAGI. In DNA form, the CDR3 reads TGTGCCAGCAGAGAGACGGACGCCAGGTCCGGGGAGCTGTTTTTT. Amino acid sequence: CASRETDARSGELFF.

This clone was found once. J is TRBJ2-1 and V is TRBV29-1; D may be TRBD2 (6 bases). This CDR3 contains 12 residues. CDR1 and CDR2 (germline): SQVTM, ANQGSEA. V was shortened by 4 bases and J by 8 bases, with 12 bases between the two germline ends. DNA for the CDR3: TGCAGCGTTGGGGACTTAGGGTATGAGCAGTTCTTC. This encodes CSVGDLGYEQFF.

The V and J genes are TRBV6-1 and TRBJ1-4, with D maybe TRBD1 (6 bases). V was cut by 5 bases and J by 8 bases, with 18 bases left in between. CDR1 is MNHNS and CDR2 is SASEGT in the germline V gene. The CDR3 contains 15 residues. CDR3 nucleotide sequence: TGTGCCAGCAGTTTTTCGACAGGAGTGTTGGAAAAACTGTTTTTT. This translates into CASSFSTGVLEKLFF.

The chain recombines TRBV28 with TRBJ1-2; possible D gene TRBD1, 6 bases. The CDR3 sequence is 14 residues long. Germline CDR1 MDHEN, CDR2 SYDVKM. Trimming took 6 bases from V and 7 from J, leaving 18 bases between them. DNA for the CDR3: TGTGCCAGCAGCCGTGGGACATCCTCGCTTGGCTACACCTTC. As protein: CASSRGTSSLGYTF.

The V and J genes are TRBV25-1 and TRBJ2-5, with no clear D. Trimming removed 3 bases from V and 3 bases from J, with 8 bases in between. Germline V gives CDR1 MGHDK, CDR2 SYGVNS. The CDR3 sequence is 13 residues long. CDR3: CASSDWAKETQYF. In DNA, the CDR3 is TGTGCCAGCAGTGACTGGGCTAAAGAGACCCAGTACTTC. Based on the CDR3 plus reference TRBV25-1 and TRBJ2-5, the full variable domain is EADIYQTPRYLVIGTGKKITLECSQTMGHDKMYWYQQDPGMELHLIHYSYGVNSTEKGDLSSESTVSRIRTEHFPLTLESARPSHTSQYLCASSDWAKETQYFGPGTRLLVL.

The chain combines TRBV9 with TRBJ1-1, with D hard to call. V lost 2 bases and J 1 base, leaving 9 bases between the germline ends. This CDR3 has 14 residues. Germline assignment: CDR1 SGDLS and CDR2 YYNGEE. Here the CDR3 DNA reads TGTGCCAGCAGCGTGGGCAACCCGAACACTGAAGCTTTCTTT. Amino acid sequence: CASSVGNPNTEAFF.

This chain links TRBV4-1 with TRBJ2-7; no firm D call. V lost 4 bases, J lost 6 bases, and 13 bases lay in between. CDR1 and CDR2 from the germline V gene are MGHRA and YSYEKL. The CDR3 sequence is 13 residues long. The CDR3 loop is CASSPDPTIEQYF. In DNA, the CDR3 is TGCGCCAGCAGCCCCGACCCGACGATCGAGCAGTACTTC.

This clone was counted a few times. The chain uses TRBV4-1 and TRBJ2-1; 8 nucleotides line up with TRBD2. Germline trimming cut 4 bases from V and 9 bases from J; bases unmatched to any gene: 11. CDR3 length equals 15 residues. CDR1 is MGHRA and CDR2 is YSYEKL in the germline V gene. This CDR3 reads CASSPHRTSRGEQFF. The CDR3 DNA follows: TGCGCCAGCAGCCCACATCGGACTAGCCGGGGTGAGCAGTTCTTC.

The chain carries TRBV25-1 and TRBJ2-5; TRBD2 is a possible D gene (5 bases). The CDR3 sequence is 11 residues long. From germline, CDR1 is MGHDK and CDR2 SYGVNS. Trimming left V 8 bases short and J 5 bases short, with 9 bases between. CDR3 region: CASVRGETQYF. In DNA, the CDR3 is TGTGCCAGCGTTAGAGGGGAGACCCAGTACTTC. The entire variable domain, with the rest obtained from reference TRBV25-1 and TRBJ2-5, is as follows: EADIYQTPRYLVIGTGKKITLECSQTMGHDKMYWYQQDPGMELHLIHYSYGVNSTEKGDLSSESTVSRIRTEHFPLTLESARPSHTSQYLCASVRGETQYFGPGTRLLVL.

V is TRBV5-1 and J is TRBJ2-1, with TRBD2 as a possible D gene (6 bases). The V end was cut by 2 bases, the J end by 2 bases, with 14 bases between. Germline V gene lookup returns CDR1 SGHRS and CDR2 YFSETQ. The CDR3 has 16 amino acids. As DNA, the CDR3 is TGCGCCAGCAGCTTTACCCATAGCGGAACCTACAATGAGCAGTTCTTC. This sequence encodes CASSFTHSGTYNEQFF.

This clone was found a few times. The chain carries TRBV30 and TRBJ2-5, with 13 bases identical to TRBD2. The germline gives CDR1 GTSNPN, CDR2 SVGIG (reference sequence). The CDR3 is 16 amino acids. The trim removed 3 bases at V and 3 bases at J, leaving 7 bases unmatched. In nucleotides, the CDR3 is TGTGCCTGGAGCGCTTGGACTAGCGGGGGCGAAGAGACCCAGTACTTC. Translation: CAWSAWTSGGEETQYF.

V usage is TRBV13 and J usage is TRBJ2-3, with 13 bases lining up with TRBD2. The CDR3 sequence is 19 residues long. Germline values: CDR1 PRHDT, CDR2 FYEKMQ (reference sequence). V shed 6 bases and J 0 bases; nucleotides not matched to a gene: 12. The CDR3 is CASSDVGLAGTSSTDTQYF. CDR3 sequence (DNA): TGTGCCAGCAGTGACGTGGGACTAGCGGGGACCTCTAGCACAGATACGCAGTATTTT.